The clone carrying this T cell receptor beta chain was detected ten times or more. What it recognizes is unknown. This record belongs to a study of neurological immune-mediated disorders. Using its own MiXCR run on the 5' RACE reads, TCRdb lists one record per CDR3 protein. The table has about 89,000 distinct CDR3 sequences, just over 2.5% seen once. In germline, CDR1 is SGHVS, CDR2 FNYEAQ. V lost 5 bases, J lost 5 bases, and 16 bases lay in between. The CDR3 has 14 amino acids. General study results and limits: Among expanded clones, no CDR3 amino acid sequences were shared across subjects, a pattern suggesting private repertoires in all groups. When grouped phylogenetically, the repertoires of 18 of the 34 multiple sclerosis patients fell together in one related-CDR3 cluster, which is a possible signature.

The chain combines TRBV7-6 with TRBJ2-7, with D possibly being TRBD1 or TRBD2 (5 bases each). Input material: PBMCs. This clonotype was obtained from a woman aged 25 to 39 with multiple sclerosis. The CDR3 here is CASSRDLSVNEQYF. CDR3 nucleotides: TGTGCCAGCAGCAGGGACCTCAGTGTTAACGAGCAGTACTTC. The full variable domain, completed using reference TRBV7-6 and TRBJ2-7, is GAGVSQSPRYKVTKRGQDVALRCDPISGHVSLYWYRQALGQGPEFLTYFNYEAQQDKSGLPNDRFSAERPEGSISTLTIQRTEQRDSAMYRCASSRDLSVNEQYFGPGTRLTVT.